The text below deals with one T cell receptor (beta chain). The source of the sample is a study of PD-L1 blockade in urothelial cancer. V trimming: 0 bases; J trimming: 7 bases; junction bases outside the gene matches: 9. Germline CDR1 is KGHSH and CDR2 is LQKENI. The CDR3 has 16 amino acids. The data were produced by immunoSEQ multiplex PCR, yet TCRdb's version contains in-frame clones alone and is incomplete. The sample consists of some 74,000 clones, around four fifths of them appearing once. The time point was: pretreatment peripheral blood. The receptor was isolated from a man between 35 and 55 years old with urothelial cancer. The chain has TRBV18 and TRBJ2-3; 8 positions match TRBD1. This sample comprised PBMCs, obtained around atezolizumab (anti-PD-L1) treatment. CDR3 sequence: CASSPPGTGTLYTQYF. Here the CDR3 DNA reads TGTGCCAGCTCACCACCCGGGACAGGTACCCTTTATACGCAGTATTTT.